The 3 T cell receptor beta chains below were found in one sample sequenced in a study of glioma-infiltrating T cells after dendritic cell vaccination. The method was immunoSEQ multiplex PCR; TCRdb's version includes in-frame clones alone and lacks a portion of them. This table has roughly 100,000 clones, 90% appearing once. Time point given: after dendritic cell vaccination, including at tumor progression/relapse. The specimen was blood, collected after dendritic cell vaccination. Receptors were obtained from a human donor with glioblastoma.

This rearrangement joins TRBV7-3 to TRBJ2-7; D unclear. CDR3 length: 13 amino acids. V lost 5 bases, J lost 5 bases, and 13 bases lay in between. Germline-derived CDR1 and CDR2 are SGHTA and FQGTGA. The CDR3 region has the DNA TGTGCCAGCAGCCCCGCGGCAAGTGACGAGCAGTACTTC. Its protein product is CASSPAASDEQYF. Full variable domain (rest looked up from reference TRBV7-3 and TRBJ2-7): GAGVSQTPSNKVTEKGKYVELRCDPISGHTALYWYRQSLGQGPEFLIYFQGTGAADDSGLPNDRFFAVRPEGSVSTLKIQRTERGDSAVYLCASSPAASDEQYFGPGTRLTVT.

This chain links TRBV5-1 with TRBJ2-1, with a tentative D call TRBD2 (7 bases). The CDR3 is made up of 15 amino acids. The ends were cut back, 0 bases at V and 6 bases at J, with 13 bases in the middle. Germline CDR1 SGHRS, CDR2 YFSETQ. CDR3 sequence reads: CASSLVGGPGNEQFF. In DNA, the CDR3 is TGCGCCAGCAGCTTGGTGGGGGGGCCGGGCAATGAGCAGTTCTTC.

The CDR3 loop is CASSEPGWQPYGYTF. The CDR3 DNA sequence: TGTGCCAGCAGTGAACCCGGGTGGCAGCCCTATGGCTACACCTTC. This chain joins TRBV6-1 and TRBJ1-2; unclear D gene. CDR1 and CDR2 (germline): MNHNS, SASEGT. V was cut by 2 bases and J by 4 bases, with 14 bases left in between. The CDR3 consists of 15 residues.